This entry is about one T cell receptor beta chain. The antigen remains unidentified. The sample belongs to a study of cytomegalovirus exposure and HLA in healthy donors. Whole-study results and caveats: A later examination showed that TCR association rates differed by HLA locus, with DRB1 most and HLA-C fewest. Several of the most significant clusters appeared linked to common viral pathogens, based on a later analysis.

Germline-derived CDR1 and CDR2 are LNHDA and SQIVND (reference sequence). The length of the CDR3 is 14 residues. V was shortened by 3 bases and J by 2 bases, with 8 bases between the two germline ends. Both 60 Vbeta primers and 13 Jbeta primers went into the PCR. Source study methods: In a later analysis, about 12 million of 60 million to 80 million unique beta chains occurred in at least two donors. TCRdb keeps only in-frame clones here, not all; method: immunoSEQ multiplex PCR. V and J calls and clone size are those listed in that table; D and trimming were worked out from the DNA. The sample has approximately 37,000 clones.

The rearrangement joins TRBV19 to TRBJ1-3; D gene unclear. This TCR was sampled from a male donor in good health and CMV-seronegative. Sequencing was performed on PBMCs. CDR3 protein: CASSIGGPGNTIYF. In DNA, the CDR3 is TGTGCCAGTAGTATCGGCGGCCCTGGAAACACCATATATTTT.